Listed below are T cell receptor beta chains from one sample, sequenced in a study of blood T cell repertoires in COVID-19. Generated by immunoSEQ multiplex PCR, the TCRdb table keeps only in-frame clones and is missing some. The sample shows approximately 300,000 clones, 80% to 90% of them seen only once. Material for sequencing was peripheral blood. The origin of the receptors is a woman aged 45-65 years with COVID-19, enrolled during active disease. The CDR3 runs from the conserved cysteine through the conserved F or W.

j_call	cdr3_length	v_call	cdr3_aa
TRBJ1-4	14	TRBV7-9	CASNQGQGLRKLFF
TRBJ2-1	14	TRBV9	CASSVGQLYNEQFF
TRBJ1-5	14	TRBV3-1/TRBV3-2	CASSQLQGNQPQHF
TRBJ2-7	14	TRBV3-1/TRBV3-2	CASSHPGQSYEQYF
TRBJ1-2	15	TRBV19	CASSTRDRGMQGYTF
TRBJ2-7	15	TRBV12-2	CASRYTGSSSYEQYF
TRBJ2-2	20	TRBV6-4	CASSDMTGGLHHLNTGELFF
TRBJ1-1	15	TRBV7-9	CASSLRRDAATEAFF
TRBJ2-3	14	TRBV27	CASRRQGTTDTQYF
TRBJ1-3	17	TRBV9	CASSVAGGASSGNTIYF
TRBJ1-1	14	TRBV29-1	CSVEPNRGNTEAFF
TRBJ1-1	16	TRBV5-5	CASSLGVGGLNTEAFF
TRBJ1-1	14	TRBV5-5	CASSPRRVNTEAFF
TRBJ2-3	13	TRBV19	CASSNTGSGTQYF
TRBJ1-2	16	TRBV14	CASSQDQLRQAYGYTF
TRBJ1-1	12	TRBV30	CAWSRENTEAFF
TRBJ2-1	15	TRBV9	CASSGRGTGDNEQFF
TRBJ1-1	12	TRBV19	CASSLAGVEAFF
TRBJ1-5	16	TRBV7-2	CASSLDGTGRNQPQHF
TRBJ1-5	14	TRBV27	CASRRVSSRQPQHF
TRBJ2-2	13	TRBV5-4	CASSSTREGELFF
TRBJ2-1	19	TRBV18	CASSQRGQGAGSGHNEQFF
TRBJ2-1	14	TRBV7-2	CASSLYGTGAQQFF
TRBJ2-1	14	TRBV4-1	CASSQFQATNEQFF
TRBJ2-1	16	TRBV27	CASSLKAESSYNEQFF
TRBJ1-5	16	TRBV6-1	CASSGQGLARNQPQHF
TRBJ2-3	16	TRBV6-6	CASKPEQGKGTDTQYF
TRBJ2-7	15	TRBV11-1	CASSQADRVTAEQYF
TRBJ1-1	12	TRBV19	CASRWGGTEAFF
TRBJ1-6	16	TRBV9	CASSPIGGEGHSPLHF
TRBJ1-2	11	TRBV29-1	CSARQVDGYTF
TRBJ2-3	17	TRBV19	CASSLNGLAASTDTQYF
TRBJ2-1	15	TRBV7-2	CASSSYRGGNNEQFF
TRBJ1-3	16	TRBV6-5	CASSYSRGSSGNTIYF
TRBJ1-5	13	TRBV20-1	CSASSGINQPQHF
TRBJ1-1	13	TRBV18	CASSQDRNTEAFF
TRBJ1-4	13	TRBV20-1	CSASGSLAEKLFF
TRBJ2-2	16	TRBV5-1	CASSLEGGRNTGELFF
TRBJ2-7	14	TRBV6-5	CASSSQGAYYEQYF
TRBJ2-2	15	TRBV6-5	CASSYGTGGSGELFF
TRBJ2-5	12	TRBV30	CAYVGPVGTQYF
TRBJ1-3	16	TRBV5-1	CASSLGGLDSGNTIYF
TRBJ2-3	14	TRBV27	CASIPFGRQGKEYF
TRBJ1-1	13	TRBV25-1	CASNDRMNTEAFF
TRBJ1-4	14	TRBV5-5	CASSLGRGEEKLFF
TRBJ1-6	17	TRBV15	CATSRYPREAHNSPLHF
TRBJ1-2	13	TRBV5-1	CASSLASDYGYTF
TRBJ2-7	12	TRBV28	CASFTGPYEQYF
TRBJ1-1	13	TRBV7-9	CASSLAGGREAFF
TRBJ1-1	13	TRBV29-1	CSVEEGRVGEAFF
TRBJ1-1	12	TRBV18	CASSPGANEAFF
TRBJ1-1	15	TRBV6-5	CASTRGGEKGTEAFF
TRBJ2-7	13	TRBV12-3/TRBV12-4	CASTLGGRGREYF
TRBJ1-2	14	TRBV6-5	CASSMGQGNYGYTF
TRBJ2-4	16	TRBV10-2	CASSEPPVLAKNIQYF